This entry lists 17 T cell receptor beta chains sequenced from one sample in a study of shared clonotypes between healthy human individuals. TCRdb keeps only in-frame clones here, not all; method: immunoSEQ multiplex PCR. Of over 700,000 clones in the sample, over 55% were seen once. Specimen: memory CD4+ T cells sorted from blood. Subset noted: CD45RA-negative fraction. These receptors were obtained from a woman aged 25 to 39 in good health.

The V and J genes are TRBV9 and TRBJ2-1, with 12 bases fitting TRBD2. The germline V gene has CDR1 SGDLS and CDR2 YYNGEE. Unmatched junction bases numbered 2, after V lost 0 bases and J lost 4 bases. CDR3 length: 16 amino acids. The CDR3 DNA sequence: TGTGCCAGCAGCGTAGGACTAGCGGGAGCTTACAATGAGCAGTTCTTC. This gives the protein CASSVGLAGAYNEQFF.

The DNA of the CDR3 is TGCGCCAGCAGCTCCGAGGGGGGAAGAACCGGGGAGCTGTTTTTT. Protein sequence: CASSSEGGRTGELFF. The chain uses TRBV5-1 and TRBJ2-2; D might be TRBD1 or TRBD2, each matching 6 bases. Trimming stripped 3 bases from V and 5 bases from J, with 14 bases between. Looked up from germline, CDR1 is SGHRS and CDR2 is YFSETQ. This CDR3 is built from 15 residues.

This clone has only a few counts. This chain links TRBV6-1 with TRBJ2-7; D not certain. The CDR3 contains 13 residues. Germline assignment: CDR1 MNHNS and CDR2 SASEGT. Trimming took off 5 bases at V and 4 bases at J, with 12 bases between the two ends. This chain's CDR3 is CASSKGYGYEQYF. CDR3 coding DNA: TGTGCCAGCAGTAAAGGGTATGGTTACGAGCAGTACTTC.

The table lists this clone with a count of one. The rearrangement links TRBV28 to TRBJ1-2; unclear D gene. Trimming left V 4 bases short and J 6 bases short, with 21 bases between. CDR3 length equals 16 residues. In germline, CDR1 is MDHEN, CDR2 SYDVKM. DNA for the CDR3: TGTGCCAGCAGTTCCTTCGGGGAGGGTTTAGCGCATGGCTACACCTTC. Translated: CASSSFGEGLAHGYTF.

The chain has TRBV5-4 and TRBJ2-5, with 8 bases matching TRBD2. Germline V lookup: CDR1 SGHNT, CDR2 YYREEE (reference sequence). The CDR3 has 14 amino acids. V lost 2 bases to trimming and J lost 1 base; unmatched junction nucleotides: 1. The CDR3 spells CASSFSGAQETQYF. DNA of the CDR3: TGTGCCAGCAGCTTTAGCGGGGCCCAAGAGACCCAGTACTTC.

This chain connects TRBV11-1 to TRBJ1-5; tentative D call: TRBD1 (5 bases). V lost 2 bases and J 0 bases, leaving 11 bases between the germline ends. Germline CDR1 SGHAT, CDR2 FQDESV (reference sequence). This CDR3 has 16 residues. CDR3 DNA sequence: TGTGCCAGCAGCTTATTCGGGGGTGATAGCAATCAGCCCCAGCATTTT. Its translation is CASSLFGGDSNQPQHF.

The J gene is TRBJ2-2, the V gene TRBV2; 10 bases align to TRBD1. Germline loops: CDR1 SNHLY, CDR2 FYNNEI. Germline trimming cut 9 bases from V and 6 bases from J; bases unmatched to any gene: 7. This CDR3 has 14 amino acids. In nucleotides, the CDR3 is TGTGCCAGTAGCCGGGACAGGGGTGCCGGGGAGCTGTTTTTT. As protein: CASSRDRGAGELFF.

In regard to this clone: Other DNA sequences within the sample encode an identical CDR3. The chain joins TRBV29-1 to TRBJ2-7; possibly TRBD1 for D (5 bases). In germline, CDR1 is SQVTM, CDR2 ANQGSEA. The germline V and J ends were trimmed by 3 bases and 4 bases, with 7 bases remaining between them. This CDR3 is 11 amino acids long. The CDR3 loop is CSVDSGYEQYF. In nucleotides, the CDR3 is TGCAGCGTTGATTCAGGGTACGAGCAGTACTTC.

In this sample, this clone turned up many times. The J gene is TRBJ1-3, the V gene TRBV28, with 11 nucleotides matching TRBD1. V shed 4 bases and J 0 bases; nucleotides not matched to a gene: 8. Germline V gene lookup returns CDR1 MDHEN and CDR2 SYDVKM. This CDR3 is built from 18 residues. The CDR3 sequence: CASSSPGTGGDSGNTIYF. CDR3 nucleotide sequence: TGTGCCAGCAGTTCTCCCGGGACAGGGGGAGACTCTGGAAACACCATATATTTT.

DNA of the CDR3: TGTGCCAGTAGTATAGTTGGGGGGTTTGGGCGTAGCAATGAGCAGTTCTTC. Translated: CASSIVGGFGRSNEQFF. The V and J genes are TRBV19 and TRBJ2-1, with a possible D match to TRBD2 (6 bases). V was cut by 1 base and J by 6 bases, with 19 bases left in between. The CDR3 spans 17 residues. Germline V gene data show CDR1 as LNHDA and CDR2 as SQIVND (reference sequence).

The chain links TRBV6-1 to TRBJ1-4; D uncertain. V lost 1 base and J lost 4, with 7 bases in between. The CDR3 length is 14 residues. Germline V CDR1 and CDR2: MNHNS, SASEGT. The CDR3 DNA is TGTGCCAGCAGTGAAGACAGAGGTAATGAAAAACTGTTTTTT. Its translation is CASSEDRGNEKLFF.

The chain joins TRBV2 to TRBJ1-5, with no clear D. V shed 3 bases and J shed 3 bases, with 9 bases lying between them. Per the germline V gene, CDR1 is SNHLY and CDR2 is FYNNEI. The CDR3 totals 14 residues. The CDR3 loop is CASSDSMLNQPQHF. The CDR3 nucleotides read TGTGCCAGCAGTGATAGCATGCTCAATCAGCCCCAGCATTTT.

This chain uses TRBV5-6 with TRBJ2-1, with a weak D call TRBD2 (5 bases). V gave up 4 bases and J gave up 3 bases, with 11 bases separating them. The germline V gene has CDR1 SGHDT and CDR2 YYEEEE. The CDR3 is 14 amino acids. The CDR3 nucleotides are TGTGCCAGCAGCGAGCTCGGGAACTACAATGAGCAGTTCTTC. Its translation: CASSELGNYNEQFF.

Worth noting for this clone: This is likely an artifact of a read error, given a far larger clone one base away. The chain joins TRBV7-6 to TRBJ2-3, with D unclear. Trimming removed 5 bases from V and 2 bases from J, with 5 bases in between. Germline CDR1 reads SGHVS; CDR2 reads FNYEAQ. The CDR3 contains 12 residues. CDR3 coding DNA: TGTGCCAGCAGCCCCCACACAGATACGCAGTATTTT. As protein: CASSPHTDTQYF.

This clone was picked up a small number of times. This chain uses TRBV4-1 with TRBJ2-7; D might be TRBD1 or TRBD2, each matching 5 bases. This CDR3 contains 16 residues. V lost 1 base to trimming and J lost 4 bases, with 17 bases between them. The V gene's germline CDR1 is MGHRA and CDR2 YSYEKL. The CDR3 is CASSQAVAGTSYEQYF. CDR3 DNA: TGCGCCAGCAGCCAAGCAGTCGCAGGGACGAGTTACGAGCAGTACTTC.

The chain has TRBV19 and TRBJ2-7; D gene uncertain. This CDR3 comprises 15 residues. V was pared by 5 bases and J by 0 bases, with 14 bases between. The germline V gene encodes CDR1 LNHDA and CDR2 SQIVND (reference sequence). The CDR3 loop reads CASSQDGQSSYEQYF. CDR3 nucleotide sequence: TGTGCCAGTAGTCAGGACGGGCAGAGCTCCTACGAGCAGTACTTC.

The rearrangement joins TRBV28 to TRBJ2-1; 14 bases are a match to TRBD2. Per the germline V gene, CDR1 is MDHEN and CDR2 is SYDVKM. V was pared by 2 bases and J by 8 bases, with 11 bases of the junction left unmatched. This CDR3 is built from 18 residues. CDR3 coding DNA: TGTGCCAGCAGTTTAGAACGACTAGCGGGAGGGCCACGGCATGAGCAGTTCTTC. Residues: CASSLERLAGGPRHEQFF. Full variable domain (remainder filled in from reference TRBV28 and TRBJ2-1): DVKVTQSSRYLVKRTGEKVFLECVQDMDHENMFWYRQDPGLGLRLIYFSYDVKMKEKGDIPEGYSVSREKKERFSLILESASTNQTSMYLCASSLERLAGGPRHEQFFGPGTRLTVL.